The 18 T cell receptor beta chains below come from one sample, sequenced in a study of blood T cell repertoires in COVID-19. Clones were read by immunoSEQ multiplex PCR, and TCRdb kept only the in-frame ones, dropping some. The sample yields about 140,000 clones, 84% seen once. The sequenced sample was peripheral blood. These receptor sequences come from a man aged 55 to 70 with active or convalescent COVID-19.

The chain recombines TRBV5-1 with TRBJ1-1, with unresolved D. The CDR3 sequence is 18 residues long. The germline V gene has CDR1 SGHRS and CDR2 YFSETQ. The ends were cut back, 3 bases at V and 1 base at J, with 22 bases in the middle. The CDR3 here is CASSSPDYAGSGNTEAFF. In DNA form, the CDR3 reads TGCGCCAGCAGCTCGCCCGATTATGCGGGCTCGGGGAACACTGAAGCTTTCTTT.

This clone has a single count. This chain uses TRBV10-3 with TRBJ2-7, with D tentatively TRBD1 (6 bases). CDR1 ENHRY and CDR2 SYGVKD come from the germline V gene. Trimming removed 10 bases at V and 2 bases at J, with 12 bases between. The CDR3 totals 12 residues. CDR3 sequence: CATGQGTYEQYF. The CDR3 nucleotides read TGTGCCACGGGGCAGGGGACCTACGAGCAGTACTTC.

The chain uses TRBV4-2 and TRBJ1-4; TRBD1 aligns across 10 bases. The CDR3 has 14 residues. Germline CDR1 reads LGHNA; CDR2 reads YNFKEQ. The ends lost 4 bases at V and 4 bases at J; junction bases unmatched: 0. The CDR3 loop reads CASSRDRGNEKLFF. CDR3 in DNA: TGTGCCAGCAGCCGGGACAGGGGTAATGAAAAACTGTTTTTT.

V gene TRBV27 combines with J gene TRBJ1-5; TRBD1 matches 7 bases. CDR3 length equals 18 residues. Trimming cost V 0 bases and J 3 bases; bases outside gene matches: 11. From germline, CDR1 is MNHEY and CDR2 SMNVEV (reference sequence). The CDR3 is CASSLSWGAGGYNQPQHF. As DNA, the CDR3 is TGTGCCAGCAGTTTATCGTGGGGGGCAGGGGGTTACAATCAGCCCCAGCATTTT.

The chain has TRBV6-1 and TRBJ2-5; no definite D call. The V gene lost 1 base and the J gene lost 7 bases, with 7 bases spanning the gap. CDR1 is MNHNS, CDR2 SASEGT, per germline. The CDR3 runs 12 residues. CDR3 sequence: CASSEVVVTQYF. For the CDR3, the DNA is TGTGCCAGCAGTGAAGTAGTGGTGACCCAGTACTTC.

This clone has only one observation. The chain couples TRBV3-1 (or the pseudogene TRBV3-2) to TRBJ2-1, with D uncertain. The ends were cut back, 1 base at V and 0 bases at J, with 10 bases in the middle. The CDR3 has 16 residues. Germline values: CDR1 LGHDT, CDR2 YNNKEL (reference sequence). As DNA, the CDR3 is TGTGCCAGCAGCCAAGTACAGCCCTCCTCCTACAATGAGCAGTTCTTC. Translating it yields CASSQVQPSSYNEQFF.

J is TRBJ2-5 and V is TRBV7-9; D might be TRBD2 (5 bases). Per germline, CDR1 SEHNR and CDR2 FQNEAQ (reference sequence). V lost 4 bases, J lost 6 bases, and 24 bases lay in between. This CDR3 has 17 amino acids. CDR3 coding DNA: TGTGCCAGCAGCTCGTCGGCCGTCGGACTTCCTCGGAAGACCCAGTACTTC. Encoded protein: CASSSSAVGLPRKTQYF.

The V call is TRBV9, the J call TRBJ1-4; D perhaps matches TRBD1 (6 bases). V shed 4 bases and J shed 6 bases, with 16 bases lying between them. CDR1 is SGDLS, CDR2 YYNGEE, per germline. The CDR3 consists of 15 residues. CDR3 loop: CASSPRAGVDEKLFF. The CDR3 DNA sequence: TGTGCCAGCAGCCCCCGAGCAGGGGTTGATGAAAAACTGTTTTTT. The variable domain in full, completed from reference TRBV9 and TRBJ1-4, reads DSGVTQTPKHLITATGQRVTLRCSPRSGDLSVYWYQQSLDQGLQFLIQYYNGEERAKGNILERFSAQQFPDLHSELNLSSLELGDSALYFCASSPRAGVDEKLFFGSGTQLSVL.

The V gene is TRBV7-2, the J gene TRBJ1-3; D gene uncertain. Trimming stripped 0 bases from V and 4 bases from J, with 13 bases between. The CDR3 is made up of 16 amino acids. Germline V gene data show CDR1 as SGHTA and CDR2 as FQGNSA. The DNA for the CDR3 is TGTGCCAGCAGCTTAGCCGGACTGGGAAACGGAAACACCATATATTTT. Amino acids: CASSLAGLGNGNTIYF.

The CDR3 spells CASTNNRGRVYGYTF. The DNA for the CDR3 is TGTGCCAGCACCAATAACAGGGGGCGGGTCTATGGCTACACCTTC. This chain connects TRBV7-9 to TRBJ1-2; 9 bases align to TRBD1. Germline V gene lookup returns CDR1 SEHNR and CDR2 FQNEAQ (reference sequence). Germline trimming cut 7 bases from V and 4 bases from J; bases unmatched to any gene: 10. The length of the CDR3 is 15 residues.

This chain joins TRBV19 and TRBJ1-2; the D is unclear. V gave up 3 bases and J gave up 4 bases, with 12 bases separating them. The CDR3 is 14 residues long. CDR1 is LNHDA, CDR2 SQIVND, per germline (reference sequence). Here the CDR3 reads CASSILSTPYGYTF. The CDR3 DNA sequence: TGTGCCAGTAGTATCCTTAGCACGCCCTATGGCTACACCTTC.

This clone was counted a few times. The genes are TRBV5-6 and TRBJ1-3; D not certain. Germline V gene sequence: CDR1 SGHDT, CDR2 YYEEEE. Between the trimmed V and J ends, which lost 5 bases and 7 bases, there was a span of 13 bases. This CDR3 has 13 residues. The CDR3: CASSYDSPNTIYF. In DNA, the CDR3 is TGTGCCAGCAGTTACGACTCTCCGAACACCATATATTTT.

The V and J genes are TRBV7-2 and TRBJ1-5; possibly TRBD1 for D (6 bases). Germline CDR1 and CDR2: SGHTA and FQGNSA. The CDR3 runs to 15 residues. V was shortened by 2 bases and J by 4 bases, with 12 bases between the two germline ends. The CDR3, as DNA: TGTGCCAGCAGCTTATCAGGGGTGGGGAATCAGCCCCAGCATTTT. Its protein product is CASSLSGVGNQPQHF.

This clone was seen just once. J is TRBJ1-1 and V is TRBV2; 7 nucleotides agree with TRBD1. Looked up from germline, CDR1 is SNHLY and CDR2 is FYNNEI. The CDR3 runs to 14 residues. V shed 5 bases and J 11 bases; nucleotides not matched to a gene: 14. CDR3 loop: CASSPPKGAGLAFF. The DNA of the CDR3 is TGTGCCAGCAGTCCTCCGAAGGGGGCAGGGCTGGCTTTCTTT.

V gene TRBV7-2 combines with J gene TRBJ2-3, with D possibly matching TRBD1 (6 bases). The CDR3 covers 15 residues. The germline gives CDR1 SGHTA, CDR2 FQGNSA. Trimming took off 5 bases at V and 0 bases at J, with 12 bases between the two ends. CDR3 residues: CASSSNRASTDTQYF. The CDR3, as DNA: TGTGCCAGCAGCAGCAACAGGGCTAGCACAGATACGCAGTATTTT.

The chain links TRBV27 to TRBJ1-2; 8 bases line up with TRBD1. With V trimmed by 4 bases and J by 0 bases, 7 bases remained unmatched. CDR1 and CDR2 from the germline V gene are MNHEY and SMNVEV (reference sequence). CDR3 length equals 16 residues. CDR3 sequence reads: CASSSRTGLANYGYTF. The CDR3 bases are TGTGCCAGCAGTTCCCGGACAGGGTTAGCTAACTATGGCTACACCTTC.

V and J are TRBV19 and TRBJ1-1, with D possibly TRBD1 on 5 matching bases. The V end was cut by 7 bases, the J end by 1 base, with 7 bases between. CDR1 and CDR2 from the germline V gene are LNHDA and SQIVND (reference sequence). The CDR3 totals 12 residues. The CDR3 here is CASIQGNTEAFF. The CDR3 DNA reads TGTGCCAGTATCCAGGGGAACACTGAAGCTTTCTTT.

This chain joins TRBV19 and TRBJ1-6, with a weak D call TRBD1 (5 bases). Looked up from germline, CDR1 is LNHDA and CDR2 is SQIVND (reference sequence). CDR3 length equals 20 residues. The V end was cut by 4 bases, the J end by 0 bases, with 22 bases between. The CDR3 loop reads CASSKEPGGAVSSYNSPLHF. The CDR3 DNA reads as TGTGCCAGTAGTAAGGAACCGGGAGGGGCCGTCAGCTCCTATAATTCACCCCTCCACTTT.